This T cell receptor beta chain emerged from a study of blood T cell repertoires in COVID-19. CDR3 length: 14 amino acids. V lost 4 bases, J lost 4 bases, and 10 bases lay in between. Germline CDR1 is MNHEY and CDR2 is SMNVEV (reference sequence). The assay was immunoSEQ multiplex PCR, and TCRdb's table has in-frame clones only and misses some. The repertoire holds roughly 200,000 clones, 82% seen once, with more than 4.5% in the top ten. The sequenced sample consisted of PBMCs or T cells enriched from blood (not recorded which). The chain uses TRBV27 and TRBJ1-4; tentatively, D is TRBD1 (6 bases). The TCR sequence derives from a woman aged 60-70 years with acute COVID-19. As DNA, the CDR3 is TGTGCCAGCAGTTATGACAGGTTTAATGAAAAACTGTTTTTT. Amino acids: CASSYDRFNEKLFF.